What follows are 11 T cell receptor beta chains derived from one specimen sequenced in a study of blood T cell repertoires in COVID-19. Produced via immunoSEQ multiplex PCR; TCRdb's table is partial and in-frame only. The repertoire consists of more than 90,000 clones, with 86% occurring once and the leading ten covering 3.5% to 4.5%. Sequenced sample: peripheral blood. These receptors came from a man aged 40-55 years with acute or convalescent COVID-19.

The chain uses TRBV7-6 and TRBJ2-2; TRBD1 is a possible D gene (7 bases). The CDR3 covers 16 residues. Germline V lookup: CDR1 SGHVS, CDR2 FNYEAQ. The V and J ends lost 5 bases and 2 bases respectively, with 15 bases between them. The CDR3 is CASSPRRDRNTGELFF. CDR3 in DNA: TGTGCCAGCAGCCCAAGGCGGGACAGAAACACCGGGGAGCTGTTTTTT.

V is TRBV6-5 and J is TRBJ2-5; possible D gene TRBD2, 6 bases. Germline V gives CDR1 MNHEY, CDR2 SVGAGI. The V end lost 7 bases, the J end lost 4 bases, and 16 bases lay between the germline ends. This CDR3 is 14 amino acids long. The CDR3 DNA is TGTGCCAGCATGGCAGGGTCGGGGGTAGAGACCCAGTACTTC. The encoded protein is CASMAGSGVETQYF.

The genes are TRBV25-1 and TRBJ2-5; possible D gene TRBD1, 6 bases. Trimming took 2 bases from V and 4 from J, leaving 17 bases between them. Looked up from germline, CDR1 is MGHDK and CDR2 is SYGVNS. This CDR3 is built from 16 residues. The CDR3 reads CASSEDRRRGPETQYF. DNA of the CDR3: TGTGCCAGCAGTGAAGATCGGCGCAGGGGACCAGAGACCCAGTACTTC.

This clone was counted once. Mismatch with germline at one junction end may stem from a read error. This sequence joins TRBV7-7 and TRBJ1-4; TRBD1 matches at 11 bases. The CDR3 runs to 15 residues. CDR1 and CDR2 (germline): SSHAT, FNYEAQ (reference sequence). This chain's CDR3 is CASSKGTGGNEKLFF. CDR3 sequence (DNA): TGTGCTAGCAGCAAGGGGACAGGGGGAAATGAAAAACTGTTTTTT.

This CDR3 is CASSMNRGYEQYF. CDR3 nucleotides: TGTGCCAGTAGTATGAATAGGGGCTACGAGCAGTACTTC. The rearrangement uses TRBV19 and TRBJ2-7; D is perhaps TRBD1 (5 bases). The germline gives CDR1 LNHDA, CDR2 SQIVND (reference sequence). Trimming took 3 bases from V and 3 from J, leaving 9 bases between them. The CDR3 is 13 residues long.

This chain joins TRBV18 and TRBJ2-1; 14 nucleotides align to TRBD2. V shed 3 bases and J 15 bases; nucleotides not matched to a gene: 7. The CDR3 totals 14 residues. Germline V gene lookup returns CDR1 KGHSH and CDR2 LQKENI. CDR3 nucleotide sequence: TGTGCCAGCTCACCGACGACTAGCGGGGGGGAGGGGTTCTTC. Encoded protein: CASSPTTSGGEGFF.

The chain links TRBV3-1 (or the pseudogene TRBV3-2) to TRBJ1-5; maybe TRBD1 (5 bases). The CDR3 length is 15 residues. Germline CDR1 LGHDT, CDR2 YNNKEL (reference sequence). Trimming removed 0 bases at V and 6 bases at J, with 12 bases between. The CDR3 spells CASSQDGGLGQPQHF. Written as DNA, the CDR3 is TGTGCCAGCAGCCAAGACGGGGGGTTGGGTCAGCCCCAGCATTTT.

This chain joins TRBV19 and TRBJ1-5; the match to TRBD1 covers 9 bases. Germline CDR1 and CDR2: LNHDA and SQIVND (reference sequence). This CDR3 is 13 amino acids long. For the CDR3, the DNA is TGTGCAACGACACAGGGGGCACGGCAGCCCCAGCATTTT. Residues: CATTQGARQPQHF.

The V and J genes are TRBV19 and TRBJ1-1, with 8 bases matching TRBD1. Germline V CDR1 and CDR2: LNHDA, SQIVND (reference sequence). Germline trimming cut 6 bases from V and 5 bases from J; bases unmatched to any gene: 8. The CDR3 length is 14 residues. CDR3 DNA sequence: TGTGCCAGTAGCCACCAGGGGGCTGGGACTGAAGCTTTCTTT. As protein: CASSHQGAGTEAFF.

This chain connects TRBV27 to TRBJ2-1; possibly TRBD1 for D (5 bases). Germline CDR1 reads MNHEY; CDR2 reads SMNVEV (reference sequence). Trimming pared 6 bases from V and 0 bases from J, leaving 15 bases between. This CDR3 is 16 amino acids long. CDR3 sequence reads: CASRRVGQSSYNEQFF. The CDR3 nucleotides read TGTGCCAGCAGGAGAGTGGGGCAAAGCTCCTACAATGAGCAGTTCTTC.

V and J are TRBV6-5 and TRBJ2-7, with a possible D match to TRBD1 (6 bases). The CDR3 is made up of 14 amino acids. Germline V CDR1 and CDR2: MNHEY, SVGAGI. Trimming shortened V by 6 bases and J by 0 bases, and 12 bases separated the two germline ends. CDR3 DNA: TGTGCCAGCAGCCCCGGACAGCACTCCTACGAGCAGTACTTC. Residues: CASSPGQHSYEQYF.